This T cell receptor beta chain originates from a study of CD8 T cells in ankylosing spondylitis. Quantitative barcoded 5'-RACE was used to prepare TCR beta libraries. TCRdb independently ran MiXCR on the 5' RACE reads; one entry per CDR3 protein. The sample has 200,000 to 250,000 distinct CDR3 sequences, approximately 16% seen once. Points from the study as a whole: Previously reported in reactive arthritis synovial fluid and blood were some of the motif variants. What appeared characteristic of ankylosing spondylitis blood was a TCR beta motif of several highly homologous variants.

With regard to this clonotype: Its specificity is unknown.

CDR1 and CDR2 (germline): SGHNT, YYREEE (reference sequence). This CDR3 has 14 residues. V was trimmed by 6 bases and J by 6 bases, leaving 15 bases between them. Sequenced: blood, either unsorted or a sorted T cell fraction (not recorded which). This sequence was found in a male donor with ankylosing spondylitis. The chain joins TRBV5-4 to TRBJ2-2; D gene uncertain. CDR3: CASTNPTGAGELFF. DNA of the CDR3: TGTGCCAGCACCAACCCGACTGGAGCCGGGGAGCTGTTTTTT.